The rows below give T cell receptor beta chains drawn from one sample of a study of monozygotic twins with cystic fibrosis. Using immunoSEQ multiplex PCR, the repertoire was profiled, and TCRdb retains in-frame clones only, with some absent. The data show 34,000 or so clones, with more than 85% seen just once and roughly 0.9% held by the top ten. Sample: blood. The receptors stem from a girl aged 2 to 9 with cystic fibrosis. Each CDR3 is given with its conserved first and last residue. A D gene is named only where the DNA matches it firmly. Some rows have no size entry. The others give once, few or many, or a class for an expanded clone.

D: -; size: -; J: TRBJ1-2; V: TRBV10-1; length: 13; CDR3: CASSGERNYGYTF; DNA: TGCGCCAGCAGTGGAGAACGGAACTATGGCTACACCTTC
D: -; size: few; J: TRBJ2-5; V: TRBV5-1; length: 16; CDR3: CASSLGSTGDGETQYF; DNA: TGCGCCAGCAGCTTGGGTAGTACGGGCGACGGGGAGACCCAGTACTTC
D: -; size: -; J: TRBJ2-7; V: TRBV19; length: 14; CDR3: CASSINPANYEQYF; DNA: TGTGCCAGTAGTATAAACCCAGCAAATTACGAGCAGTACTTC
D: -; size: -; J: TRBJ2-3; V: TRBV5-1; length: 16; CDR3: CASSLAAGSFADTQYF; DNA: TGCGCCAGCAGCTTGGCCGCGGGATCGTTCGCAGATACGCAGTATTTT
D: -; size: once; J: TRBJ2-2; V: TRBV7-5; length: 22; CDR3: CVRSLWPTGTSGGASDTGELFF; DNA: TGTGTCAGAAGCTTGTGGCCTACCGGGACTAGCGGGGGGGCATCCGACACCGGGGAGCTGTTTTTT
D: -; size: -; J: TRBJ2-7; V: TRBV2; length: 11; CDR3: CASSDSLEQYF; DNA: TGTGCCAGCAGTGACTCATTGGAGCAGTACTTC
D: -; size: -; J: TRBJ1-1; V: TRBV5-1; length: 13; CDR3: CASSSTRRPEAFF; DNA: TGCGCCAGCAGCTCGACCCGCCGGCCTGAAGCTTTCTTT
D: TRBD2; size: -; J: TRBJ2-1; V: TRBV2; length: 15; CDR3: CASSEGLAGVNEQFF; DNA: TGTGCCAGCAGTGAGGGACTAGCGGGGGTAAATGAGCAGTTCTTC
D: -; size: -; J: TRBJ2-5; V: TRBV5-6; length: 14; CDR3: CASSSPGIEETQYF; DNA: TGTGCCAGCAGCTCCCCAGGGATCGAGGAGACCCAGTACTTC
D: -; size: -; J: TRBJ1-1; V: TRBV19; length: 13; CDR3: CASSIKENTEAFF; DNA: TGTGCCAGTAGTATTAAAGAGAACACTGAAGCTTTCTTT
D: -; size: -; J: TRBJ1-3; V: TRBV4-3; length: 16; CDR3: CASSQERSRVGNTIYF; DNA: TGCGCCAGCAGCCAAGAGCGATCGAGGGTAGGAAACACCATATATTTT
D: -; size: -; J: TRBJ1-1; V: TRBV6-1; length: 14; CDR3: CASSDVGRSTEAFF; DNA: TGTGCCAGCAGTGACGTTGGCAGGTCCACTGAAGCTTTCTTT
D: -; size: -; J: TRBJ2-2; V: TRBV4-3; length: 17; CDR3: CASSPRVEGKNTGELFF; DNA: TGCGCCAGCAGCCCCCGAGTGGAGGGGAAGAACACCGGGGAGCTGTTTTTT
D: TRBD2; size: -; J: TRBJ2-1; V: TRBV6-4; length: 14; CDR3: CASSGTSGGNEQFF; DNA: TGTGCCAGCAGTGGGACTAGCGGGGGCAATGAGCAGTTCTTC
D: -; size: -; J: TRBJ2-7; V: TRBV30; length: 13; CDR3: CAWSLTDPYEQYF; DNA: TGTGCCTGGAGTTTGACGGACCCCTACGAGCAGTACTTC
D: -; size: -; J: TRBJ1-1; V: TRBV30; length: 11; CDR3: CAWNRMTEAFF; DNA: TGTGCCTGGAATAGAATGACTGAAGCTTTCTTT
D: -; size: -; J: TRBJ1-1; V: TRBV6-5; length: 16; CDR3: CASSYRGDGPWAEAFF; DNA: TGTGCCAGCAGTTACCGGGGAGATGGACCTTGGGCTGAAGCTTTCTTT
D: TRBD1; size: -; J: TRBJ1-1; V: TRBV29-1; length: 11; CDR3: CSGGQGGEAFF; DNA: TGCAGCGGGGGACAGGGGGGTGAAGCTTTCTTT
D: -; size: -; J: TRBJ2-3; V: TRBV7-2; length: 15; CDR3: CASSSFTTSTDTQYF; DNA: TGTGCCAGCAGCTCCTTTACTACTAGCACAGATACGCAGTATTTT
D: TRBD2; size: -; J: TRBJ2-3; V: TRBV5-1; length: 15; CDR3: CASSLGVLASDTQYF; DNA: TGCGCCAGCAGCTTGGGCGTACTAGCGTCGGATACGCAGTATTTT
D: -; size: -; J: TRBJ1-2; V: TRBV5-6; length: 14; CDR3: CASSHRVSGYGYTF; DNA: TGTGCCAGCAGCCACAGGGTATCCGGCTATGGCTACACCTTC
D: -; size: -; J: TRBJ1-3; V: TRBV2; length: 16; CDR3: CASSEGPGAGGNTIYF; DNA: TGTGCCAGCAGTGAAGGCCCGGGGGCTGGTGGAAACACCATATATTTT
D: -; size: -; J: TRBJ1-3; V: TRBV5-1; length: 17; CDR3: CASSLSFQGGGGNTIYF; DNA: TGCGCCAGCAGCTTGAGTTTTCAAGGGGGAGGTGGAAACACCATATATTTT
D: TRBD1; size: few; J: TRBJ1-1; V: TRBV5-1; length: 12; CDR3: CASSLGQGEAFF; DNA: TGCGCCAGCAGCTTGGGACAGGGTGAAGCTTTCTTT
D: -; size: once; J: TRBJ2-5; V: TRBV18; length: 14; CDR3: CASSRWGDLGTQYF; DNA: TGTGCCAGCTCACGATGGGGGGATCTCGGGACCCAGTACTTC
D: -; size: -; J: TRBJ1-3; V: TRBV18; length: 16; CDR3: CASSPNLFGSGNTIYF; DNA: TGTGCCAGCTCACCTAATCTTTTCGGTTCTGGAAACACCATATATTTT
D: -; size: -; J: TRBJ2-7; V: TRBV2; length: 14; CDR3: CASRITGITGEQYF; DNA: TGTGCCAGCAGGATAACAGGGATAACGGGCGAGCAGTACTTC
D: -; size: few; J: TRBJ1-6; V: TRBV19; length: 15; CDR3: CASSIYGSYNSPLHF; DNA: TGTGCCAGTAGTATCTACGGCTCCTATAATTCACCCCTCCACTTT
D: -; size: -; J: TRBJ2-4; V: TRBV25-1; length: 18; CDR3: CASSGRNWTDVTKNIQYF; DNA: TGTGCCAGCAGTGGCAGGAACTGGACAGACGTAACCAAAAACATTCAGTACTTC
D: -; size: -; J: TRBJ1-6; V: TRBV27; length: 15; CDR3: CASGLRATYNSPLHF; DNA: TGTGCCAGCGGGTTACGGGCTACCTATAATTCACCCCTCCACTTT
D: -; size: once; J: TRBJ1-5; V: TRBV19; length: 16; CDR3: CASSSSSDGGLRPQHF; DNA: TGTGCCAGTAGTTCCTCCTCGGACGGGGGTCTGCGGCCCCAGCATTTT
D: -; size: -; J: TRBJ2-7; V: TRBV4-3; length: 15; CDR3: CASSQDWREPYEQYF; DNA: TGCGCCAGCAGCCAAGATTGGAGGGAGCCCTACGAGCAGTACTTC
D: TRBD2; size: -; J: TRBJ2-1; V: TRBV25-1; length: 16; CDR3: CASSEPGLATYNEQFF; DNA: TGTGCCAGCAGTGAGCCGGGACTAGCGACCTACAATGAGCAGTTCTTC
D: TRBD2; size: few; J: TRBJ2-1; V: TRBV7-8; length: 15; CDR3: CASNQGRGVNNEQFF; DNA: TGTGCCAGCAACCAGGGTCGGGGGGTAAACAATGAGCAGTTCTTC
D: -; size: -; J: TRBJ2-1; V: TRBV19; length: 16; CDR3: CASSPWTDSSYNEQFF; DNA: TGTGCCAGTAGTCCTTGGACCGATAGCTCCTACAATGAGCAGTTCTTC
D: -; size: -; J: TRBJ2-1; V: TRBV7-3; length: 15; CDR3: CASSLMAGGGNEQFF; DNA: TGTGCCAGCAGCTTAATGGCAGGAGGGGGCAATGAGCAGTTCTTC
D: TRBD2; size: -; J: TRBJ2-1; V: TRBV27; length: 13; CDR3: CASRTSGSYEQFF; DNA: TGTGCCAGCCGGACTAGCGGGAGCTATGAGCAGTTCTTC
D: TRBD1; size: -; J: TRBJ1-5; V: TRBV6-5; length: 11; CDR3: CASSSGQTEHF; DNA: TGTGCCAGCAGCTCGGGACAGACGGAACATTTT
D: TRBD2; size: -; J: TRBJ2-5; V: TRBV11-2; length: 18; CDR3: CASSLGRGGPPTQETQYF; DNA: TGTGCCAGCAGCTTGGGGCGCGGGGGGCCACCCACGCAAGAGACCCAGTACTTC
D: -; size: -; J: TRBJ1-1; V: TRBV6-1; length: 13; CDR3: CASRTAENTEAFF; DNA: TGTGCCAGCAGGACAGCAGAGAACACTGAAGCTTTCTTT